The clone carrying this TCR beta chain was counted only a few times. The sample comes from a study of blood T cell repertoires in COVID-19. TCRdb keeps only in-frame clones here, not all; method: immunoSEQ multiplex PCR. The sample lists around 140,000 clones, around nine tenths occurring once. J was trimmed by 4 bases and V by 5 bases; bases with no gene match: 7. This CDR3 comprises 14 residues. The V gene's germline CDR1 is SGHTA and CDR2 FQGTGA. The genes are TRBV7-3 and TRBJ1-1; 7 bases align to TRBD1. This sequence was found in a woman aged 50 to 65 with acute or convalescent COVID-19. The specimen sequenced was peripheral blood. This chain's CDR3 is CASSVQGRSTEAFF. In nucleotides, the CDR3 is TGTGCCAGCAGCGTACAGGGGAGGAGCACTGAAGCTTTCTTT.